A single sample is the source of the 9 T cell receptor beta chains below, sequenced in a study of blood T cell repertoires in COVID-19. Assay: immunoSEQ multiplex PCR; the TCRdb copy retains only in-frame clones and omits some. The sample has 470,000 or so clones; around nine tenths are singletons. Material: PBMCs or T cells enriched from blood (not recorded which). Receptor source: a young woman with acute COVID-19.

The chain joins TRBV7-8 to TRBJ2-7; tentative D call: TRBD1 (5 bases). CDR1 SGHVS and CDR2 FQNEAQ come from the germline V gene. Deletions cut 1 base from V and 1 base from J, with 11 bases between. The CDR3 consists of 15 residues. The DNA of the CDR3 is TGTGCCAGCAGCTTAGAAGGGGCCCCTTCCTACGAGCAGTACTTC. It is translated as CASSLEGAPSYEQYF.

The V call is TRBV7-6, the J call TRBJ2-6, with TRBD2 as a possible D gene (5 bases). Germline CDR1 SGHVS, CDR2 FNYEAQ. V lost 1 base, J lost 1 base, and 11 bases lay in between. The CDR3 totals 17 residues. The CDR3 nucleotides read TGTGCCAGCAGCTTAGAGGGCGGCGGGTCTGGGGCCAACGTCCTGACTTTC. Its protein is CASSLEGGGSGANVLTF.

The chain uses TRBV7-9 and TRBJ2-3; 10 positions agree with TRBD2. This CDR3 contains 19 residues. Germline CDR1 and CDR2: SEHNR and FQNEAQ (reference sequence). Trimming at V came to 5 bases and at J to 1 base, leaving 15 bases not matched to a gene. The CDR3 loop reads CASSARASGSRIGTDTQYF. As DNA, the CDR3 is TGTGCCAGCAGCGCTAGAGCTAGCGGGAGCAGGATAGGCACAGATACGCAGTATTTT.

The V gene is TRBV29-1, the J gene TRBJ2-7, with 11 bases aligning to TRBD2. The junction had 14 bases not matched to a gene; V was cut back by 4 bases and J by 3 bases. The germline CDR1 and CDR2 sequences are SQVTM and ANQGSEA. The CDR3 is made up of 17 amino acids. CDR3 DNA: TGCAGCGTTGGGGGACTAGCGGAGGGGACATTTATCTACGAGCAGTACTTC. Translating it yields CSVGGLAEGTFIYEQYF.

V is TRBV4-1 and J is TRBJ2-7; D is perhaps TRBD2 (6 bases). Trimming removed 1 base from V and 3 bases from J, with 16 bases in between. The CDR3 sequence is 16 residues long. Germline V gene sequence: CDR1 MGHRA, CDR2 YSYEKL. The CDR3 loop reads CASSQAWQWEVYEQYF. The CDR3 nucleotides are TGCGCCAGCAGCCAAGCTTGGCAGTGGGAGGTCTACGAGCAGTACTTC.

The genes are TRBV6-1 and TRBJ1-2; 7 nucleotides align to TRBD1. The CDR3 consists of 15 residues. The V gene's germline CDR1 is MNHNS and CDR2 SASEGT. J was trimmed by 4 bases and V by 1 base; bases with no gene match: 6. CDR3 in DNA: TGTGCCAGCAGTGAAGGGACAGGCCGTCCCTATGGCTACACCTTC. Encoded protein: CASSEGTGRPYGYTF.

This clone was recorded only once. The chain links TRBV12-3 or TRBV12-4 to TRBJ1-1; D remains unclear. Trimming removed 2 bases from V and 7 bases from J, with 8 bases in between. The CDR3 sequence is 12 residues long. CDR3 in DNA: TGTGCCAGCAGTTTAACCCGAGGTGAAGCTTTCTTT. Amino acid sequence: CASSLTRGEAFF.

This sequence joins TRBV7-8 and TRBJ2-7; D possibly corresponds to TRBD2 (6 bases). The length of the CDR3 is 14 residues. Germline V gene lookup returns CDR1 SGHVS and CDR2 FQNEAQ. V was pared by 5 bases and J by 1 base, with 12 bases between. The CDR3 sequence: CASSLPGGSYEQYF. The CDR3 DNA is TGTGCCAGCAGCCTCCCTGGGGGGTCCTACGAGCAGTACTTC.

The V call is TRBV5-8, the J call TRBJ1-1, with 7 bases that match TRBD1. CDR1 and CDR2 from the germline V gene are SGHTS and YDEGEE. Trimming took 4 bases from V and 5 from J; bases not matched to a gene: 2. The CDR3 covers 12 residues. CDR3 loop: CASSVGQTEAFF. The CDR3 coding sequence is TGTGCCAGCAGCGTGGGACAGACTGAAGCTTTCTTT.